The T cell receptor (beta chain) under discussion was sequenced for a study of tumor-infiltrating lymphocytes in localized non-small cell lung cancer. As for the study in general: Several tumor histologies, both smoking statuses, and some post-neoadjuvant chemotherapy samples were included. Points from the study as a whole: IM1 and IM2 tumors showed no difference in T-cell fraction. Each assay used a separate piece of the same tissue.

Repertoires were generated with immunoSEQ multiplex PCR, while TCRdb's copy carries only in-frame clones and drops some. Of 7,300 or so clones in the sample, about 65% are singletons; the top ten hold approximately 13%. As for this clone: What it binds is unknown.

Trimming removed 1 base at V and 10 bases at J, with 20 bases between. Germline V gives CDR1 SGHDT, CDR2 YYEEEE. CDR3 length: 15 amino acids. This sequence was found in a human donor with non-small cell lung cancer. Sequencing was performed on uninvolved lung tissue not adjacent to the tumor. The V and J genes are TRBV5-6 and TRBJ1-2; D may be TRBD1 (6 bases). The CDR3 DNA reads as TGTGCCAGCAGCTTGAGCGGGGGCTCCTTCAACCTCTACACCTTC. Translation gives CASSLSGGSFNLYTF.